The 2 T cell receptor beta chains below all came from one sample that was sequenced in a study of graft-versus-host responses after intestinal transplantation. Graft samples were processed, releasing intraepithelial and lamina propria lymphocytes. Sequenced by immunoSEQ multiplex PCR; TCRdb stores in-frame clones only, minus some. Of roughly 4,400 clones listed, approximately 80% are singletons. The specimen comprised ileum tissue, sampled approximately 130 days after intestinal transplantation. The receptors come from a human patient who received an intestinal transplant, so some T cells may come from the graft donor.

This clone was found once. V and J are TRBV7-6 and TRBJ2-1, with TRBD2 identical over 8 bases. After removal of 5 bases from V and 0 bases from J, the junction contained 0 bases not matched to a gene. The CDR3 sequence is 14 residues long. Germline V lookup: CDR1 SGHVS, CDR2 FNYEAQ. The CDR3 sequence is CASSREGSYNEQFF. The CDR3 DNA follows: TGTGCCAGCAGCCGGGAGGGCTCCTACAATGAGCAGTTCTTC.

CDR3 in DNA: TGTGCCAGCAGCTCCAGACTAGCGGGAGGGAACAATGAGCAGTTCTTC. Its translation is CASSSRLAGGNNEQFF. The chain has TRBV7-9 and TRBJ2-1, with 14 bases that match TRBD2. The germline gives CDR1 SEHNR, CDR2 FQNEAQ (reference sequence). The V gene end was trimmed by 4 bases and the J gene end by 5 bases; junction bases not matched to a gene: 4. This CDR3 spans 16 amino acids.